The T cell receptor beta chain described here comes from a study of blood T cells in healthy people across ages. Study results and caveats: Roughly linearly, TCR beta diversity per million T cells fell as age increased.

On this clonotype: Its cognate antigen is unknown. Relative to the germline gene, one junction end is altered; a read error may explain this.

The authors ran a second PCR of roughly 6 to 12 cycles using a sample-barcoded 5' primer and a J-beta primer mix. TCRdb itself ran the 5' RACE reads through MiXCR, one entry per CDR3 protein. The table lists roughly 800,000 distinct CDR3 sequences, about 53% of them singletons, with roughly 37% in the top ten. The donors, aged about 6 to 90, were healthy Caucasians from Russia. The amount of total RNA extracted per sample was at least 5 micrograms. Germline loops: CDR1 SSHAT, CDR2 FNYEAQ (reference sequence). The CDR3 is made up of 15 amino acids. The specimen sequenced was blood. This TCR came from a man aged 80 or over in good health. This rearrangement joins TRBV7-7 to TRBJ2-3, with TRBD1 as a possible D gene (5 bases). The CDR3 spells CASSPSRQNTDTQYF. The CDR3, as DNA: TGTGCTAGCAGCCCCTCAAGACAGAATACAGATACGCAGTATTTT.